These 21 T cell receptor beta chains came from one sample sequenced in a study of vaccination and CD4 T cells after COVID-19. The Oncomine TCR Beta short-read assay sequenced DNA from cultured CD4+ T cells. MiXCR, applied by TCRdb to the PCR reads, yields one record per CDR3 protein. The sample has 5,900 or so distinct CDR3 sequences, 35% to 50% seen once; the top ten hold around 35%. Treatment defined: approximately nine-day PBMC culture with coronavirus spike peptide pools or control peptides (ViraFEST assay). The unexposed donor gave CD4+ T cells before the COVID-19 pandemic (2011-2018). These receptors have no known antigen. The specimen was CD4+ T cells from blood, cultured in vitro. These receptors originate from a human donor in good health.

The CDR3 sequence: CASSFTWGGHDEQFF. DNA of the CDR3: TGTGCCAGCAGTTTTACCTGGGGGGGCCACGATGAGCAGTTCTTC. The chain has TRBV12-3 or TRBV12-4 and TRBJ2-1; D possibly corresponds to TRBD2 (7 bases). The V end was cut by 3 bases, the J end by 8 bases, with 17 bases between. There are 15 residues in the CDR3.

The rearrangement joins TRBV6-1 to TRBJ2-2; D is possibly TRBD2 (6 bases). CDR3 length: 16 residues. Per germline, CDR1 MNHNS and CDR2 SASEGT. V lost 7 bases, J lost 2 bases, and 17 bases lay in between. CDR3: CASMTGGDTNTGELFF. DNA of the CDR3: TGTGCCAGCATGACGGGCGGGGATACTAACACCGGGGAGCTGTTTTTT.

This clonotype was recorded only once. The chain joins TRBV11-2 to TRBJ1-5; D possibly corresponds to TRBD1 (6 bases). The CDR3 extends over 17 amino acids. V was cut by 0 bases and J by 2 bases, with 14 bases left in between. Germline lookup yields CDR1 SGHAT and CDR2 FQNNGV. The chain's CDR3 is CASSLDRGGEGNQPQHF. CDR3 nucleotide sequence: TGTGCCAGCAGCTTAGATCGAGGGGGGGAGGGCAATCAGCCCCAGCATTTT.

The chain links TRBV2 to TRBJ1-1; TRBD1 agrees at 11 bases. The CDR3 loop spans 15 amino acids. V lost 6 bases, J lost 5 bases, and 8 bases stayed unmatched. Germline assignment: CDR1 SNHLY and CDR2 FYNNEI. CDR3 protein: CASREGTGGGTEAFF. CDR3 DNA: TGTGCCAGCAGAGAGGGGACAGGGGGAGGAACTGAAGCTTTCTTT.

The sample holds a few counts of this clonotype. This sequence joins TRBV6-5 and TRBJ1-6; D is possibly TRBD1 (5 bases). The V gene lost 0 bases and the J gene lost 10 bases, with 10 bases spanning the gap. Germline V gene lookup returns CDR1 MNHEY and CDR2 SVGAGI. This CDR3 comprises 14 residues. CDR3 nucleotide sequence: TGTGCCAGCAGTTACTCAAGGGGACGGTCACCCCTCCACTTT. Amino acid sequence: CASSYSRGRSPLHF.

The chain carries TRBV6-1 and TRBJ1-1; D remains unclear. CDR3 length equals 12 residues. V lost 2 bases, J lost 6 bases, and 7 bases lay in between. Germline loops: CDR1 MNHNS, CDR2 SASEGT. DNA for the CDR3: TGTGCCAGCAGTGAAAGCAGTCCTGAAGCTTTCTTT. It yields the protein CASSESSPEAFF.

The genes are TRBV6-5 and TRBJ2-5, with D maybe TRBD1 (6 bases). The CDR3 extends over 15 amino acids. The V end was cut by 2 bases, the J end by 5 bases, with 15 bases between. Per germline, CDR1 MNHEY and CDR2 SVGAGI. The CDR3 here is CASSYVETGRETQYF. The CDR3 nucleotides are TGTGCCAGCAGTTACGTGGAAACAGGGCGGGAGACCCAGTACTTC.

This chain uses TRBV10-1 with TRBJ2-5, with 7 bases lining up with TRBD2. V lost 10 bases, J lost 9 bases, and 17 bases stayed unmatched. Germline loops: CDR1 WNHNN, CDR2 SYGVQD (reference sequence). The CDR3 loop spans 14 amino acids. CDR3 coding DNA: TGCGCCATTGCGGGACTAACGATTACTTGGTCCCAGTACTTC. Translated: CAIAGLTITWSQYF.

This clonotype was observed once. The CDR3, as DNA: TGTGCCAGCAGCCAACAGGGAAGCCCATATGGCTACACCTTC. As protein: CASSQQGSPYGYTF. The rearrangement uses TRBV14 and TRBJ1-2; D perhaps matches TRBD1 (5 bases). V lost 2 bases and J lost 5, with 12 bases in between. Germline assignment: CDR1 SGHDN and CDR2 FVKESK. This CDR3 is 14 amino acids long.

This chain uses TRBV20-1 with TRBJ2-1, with 8 bases lining up with TRBD2. With V trimmed by 0 bases and J by 1 base, 5 bases remained unmatched. CDR1 and CDR2 (germline): DFQATT, SNEGSKA (reference sequence). The CDR3 consists of 16 residues. CDR3 DNA sequence: TGCAGTGCTAGAGATCTGGCGGGGGGTTCCTACAATGAGCAGTTCTTC. This sequence encodes CSARDLAGGSYNEQFF.

V gene TRBV20-1 combines with J gene TRBJ2-2; 9 positions agree with TRBD1. Germline V gives CDR1 DFQATT, CDR2 SNEGSKA (reference sequence). CDR3 length equals 15 residues. V dropped 3 bases and J dropped 4; count of bases not matched to a gene: 6. DNA for the CDR3: TGCAGTGCTAGCCGACAGGGGGAGGGCACCGGGGAGCTGTTTTTT. Its translation: CSASRQGEGTGELFF.

The chain employs TRBV6-1 and TRBJ2-1; no clear D. The CDR3 totals 12 residues. Trimming pared 3 bases from V and 12 bases from J, leaving 12 bases between. Germline CDR1 MNHNS, CDR2 SASEGT. The CDR3 DNA follows: TGTGCCAGCAGTGACCTGATGGGCGGGCAGTTCTTC. Its translation is CASSDLMGGQFF.

This clonotype has only a few counts. This chain uses TRBV24-1 with TRBJ2-5, with D tentatively TRBD2 (6 bases). This CDR3 region has 14 residues. CDR1 is KGHDR, CDR2 SFDVKD, per germline. Deletions cut 4 bases from V and 4 bases from J, with 12 bases between. The CDR3 reads CATSDASAGETQYF. Here the CDR3 DNA reads TGTGCCACCAGTGACGCCTCAGCGGGAGAGACCCAGTACTTC.

Sample share makes this clonotype large. The V call is TRBV30, the J call TRBJ1-2, with D possibly matching TRBD1 (6 bases). The V gene lost 1 base and the J gene lost 1 base, with 13 bases spanning the gap. The CDR3 consists of 15 residues. Germline V gene sequence: CDR1 GTSNPN, CDR2 SVGIG (reference sequence). The DNA for the CDR3 is TGTGCCTGGAGTGGGACAGCCGATTATAACTATGGCTACACCTTC. It encodes CAWSGTADYNYGYTF.

CDR3 loop: CSARDQGHPGNTIYF. CDR3 bases: TGCAGTGCTAGAGATCAAGGGCACCCTGGAAACACCATATATTTT. V is TRBV20-1 and J is TRBJ1-3; D remains unclear. Germline loops: CDR1 DFQATT, CDR2 SNEGSKA (reference sequence). Trimming took 0 bases from V and 2 from J, leaving 11 bases between them. The CDR3 has 15 amino acids.

This chain uses TRBV15 with TRBJ2-7; D not certain. The germline V and J ends were trimmed by 0 bases and 4 bases, with 10 bases remaining between them. CDR3 size: 14 residues. Germline CDR1 and CDR2: LNHNV and YYDKDF (reference sequence). As DNA, the CDR3 is TGTGCCACCAGCAGAGAACTCTCACGTTACGAGCAGTACTTC. Protein sequence: CATSRELSRYEQYF.

The chain recombines TRBV20-1 with TRBJ2-5, with D hard to call. This CDR3 comprises 12 residues. The V end lost 4 bases, the J end lost 5 bases, and 11 bases lay between the germline ends. Germline V gene data show CDR1 as DFQATT and CDR2 as SNEGSKA (reference sequence). CDR3 DNA: TGCAGTGCTATTTCCGGCGCGGAGACCCAGTACTTC. It specifies CSAISGAETQYF.

This chain links TRBV21-1 with TRBJ2-7; no check of the table's D call, TRBD1, against the DNA was made. TRBV21-1 is an annotated pseudogene. The length of the CDR3 is 15 residues. Here the CDR3 DNA reads TGTGCCAGCAGCAAAGGTCGGACAGGGGGCTGCGAGCAGTACTTC. This codes for CASSKGRTGGCEQYF.

The gene calls are TRBV20-1 and TRBJ1-1; no firm D call. Germline V gene lookup returns CDR1 DFQATT and CDR2 SNEGSKA (reference sequence). V lost 8 bases, J lost 3 bases, and 13 bases lay in between. The CDR3 contains 12 residues. CDR3 loop: CSFLRWDTEAFF. The CDR3 nucleotides are TGCAGTTTCCTAAGGTGGGACACTGAAGCTTTCTTT.

The chain carries TRBV19 and TRBJ1-6; D might be TRBD1 (5 bases). Germline CDR1 is LNHDA and CDR2 is SQIVND (reference sequence). Trimming stripped 8 bases from V and 9 bases from J, with 11 bases between. The CDR3 totals 12 residues. The CDR3 is CASGTGRSPLHF. Written as DNA, the CDR3 is TGTGCCAGTGGGACGGGCCGTTCACCCCTCCACTTT.

This clonotype turned up a few times. This sequence joins TRBV20-1 and TRBJ2-5; D is ambiguous. Germline loops: CDR1 DFQATT, CDR2 SNEGSKA (reference sequence). The CDR3 runs 14 residues. Trimming cost V 3 bases and J 4 bases, with 15 bases left between them. For the CDR3, the DNA is TGCAGTGCTAGTAACAACCCGCCATCAGAGACCCAGTACTTC. Translation: CSASNNPPSETQYF.